Listed below are T cell receptor beta chains from one sample, sequenced in a study of cytomegalovirus exposure and HLA in healthy donors. The protocol was immunoSEQ multiplex PCR, while the TCRdb copy is restricted to in-frame clones and leaves out a portion. The data contain some 110,000 clones, around 85% of them seen just once; the ten biggest clones take up 2.1%. The material sequenced was PBMCs. These receptor sequences come from a man under 40 in good health and CMV-seronegative. The CDR3 runs from the conserved cysteine through the conserved F or W. D genes are given only for firm matches. Only some rows state a clone size, as once, few, many or a class for expanded clones.

D	J	V	size	CDR3	DNA
-	TRBJ1-5	TRBV6-1	-	CATTTSAGLNQPQHF	TGTGCCACCACAACCTCCGCGGGACTCAATCAGCCCCAGCATTTT
-	TRBJ2-5	TRBV21-1	-	CASSTTGGQETQYF	TGTGCCAGCAGCACAACAGGGGGCCAAGAGACCCAGTACTTC
-	TRBJ2-7	TRBV28	-	CASSLSGHEQYF	TGTGCCAGCAGTTTGTCGGGTCACGAGCAGTACTTC
TRBD1	TRBJ1-2	TRBV7-8	few	CASSSYRGGYTF	TGTGCCAGCAGCTCCTACAGGGGTGGCTACACCTTC
-	TRBJ2-7	TRBV18	-	CASSPLDILGEQYF	TGTGCCAGCTCACCACTGGACATATTAGGCGAGCAGTACTTC
-	TRBJ2-4	TRBV2	few	CASSEDGGALTKNIQYF	TGTGCCAGCAGTGAAGATGGGGGCGCGCTTACCAAAAACATTCAGTACTTC
TRBD1	TRBJ1-2	TRBV28	-	CASSLPLQGVYYGYTF	TGTGCCAGCAGTTTACCCCTCCAGGGGGTGTACTATGGCTACACCTTC
-	TRBJ2-7	TRBV19	-	CASSPAGGEQYF	TGTGCCAGTAGTCCCGCGGGCGGGGAGCAGTACTTC
TRBD1	TRBJ1-1	TRBV13	-	CATTGGTEAFF	TGTGCCACCACAGGGGGCACTGAAGCTTTCTTT
-	TRBJ2-7	TRBV4-3	-	CASSQREAYEQYF	TGCGCCAGCAGCCAAAGGGAGGCCTACGAGCAGTACTTC
-	TRBJ2-7	TRBV6-5	once	CASSYMDSTYEQYF	TGTGCCAGCAGTTACATGGACAGCACCTACGAGCAGTACTTC
-	TRBJ2-7	TRBV4-2	few	CASSLEPQRGEQYF	TGTGCCAGCAGCCTTGAACCTCAGAGAGGCGAGCAGTACTTC
TRBD1	TRBJ1-2	TRBV28	-	CASSMGGTGSWNGYTF	TGTGCCAGCAGTATGGGCGGGACAGGGTCATGGAACGGCTACACCTTC
-	TRBJ1-5	TRBV28	-	CASSLGHYSNQPQHF	TGTGCCAGCAGTTTAGGACACTATAGCAATCAGCCCCAGCATTTT
TRBD1	TRBJ2-1	TRBV30	-	CAWSVQRGQGEFF	TGTGCCTGGAGTGTACAAAGGGGACAGGGGGAGTTCTTC
-	TRBJ1-1	TRBV27	-	CATRDAAILGTEAFF	TGTGCCACCCGAGATGCAGCGATATTGGGCACTGAAGCTTTCTTT
-	TRBJ1-2	TRBV28	few	CASSLGESRGYTF	TGTGCCAGCAGTTTAGGGGAGAGCCGGGGCTACACCTTC
-	TRBJ1-2	TRBV28	-	CASSFSLSRYGYTF	TGTGCCAGCAGTTTTTCCTTGTCTCGCTATGGCTACACCTTC
-	TRBJ1-3	TRBV28	-	CASSLYLGAGGNTIYF	TGTGCCAGCAGTTTATATTTAGGGGCAGGTGGAAACACCATATATTTT
-	TRBJ2-7	TRBV7-9	few	CASSFGGGQSEQYF	TGTGCCAGCAGCTTCGGCGGGGGCCAGAGCGAGCAGTACTTC
TRBD1	TRBJ2-7	TRBV5-1	-	CASSLTGTGPYEQYF	TGCGCCAGCAGCTTAACCGGGACAGGGCCCTACGAGCAGTACTTC
TRBD1	TRBJ1-1	TRBV4-3	-	CASSRGQGASAEAFF	TGCGCCAGCAGCCGGGGTCAGGGGGCGTCGGCTGAAGCTTTCTTT